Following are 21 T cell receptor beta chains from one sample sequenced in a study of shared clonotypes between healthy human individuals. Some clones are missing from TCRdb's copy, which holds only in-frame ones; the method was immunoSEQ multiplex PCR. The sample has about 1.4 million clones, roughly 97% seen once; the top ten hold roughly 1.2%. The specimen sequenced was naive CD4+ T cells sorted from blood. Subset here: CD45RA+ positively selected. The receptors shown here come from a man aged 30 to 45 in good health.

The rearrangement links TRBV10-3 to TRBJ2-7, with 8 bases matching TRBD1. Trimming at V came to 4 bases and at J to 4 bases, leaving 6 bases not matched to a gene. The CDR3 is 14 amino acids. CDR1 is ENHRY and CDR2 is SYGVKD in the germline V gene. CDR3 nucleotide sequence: TGTGCCATCAGTGGTGGACAGGGTCTATACGAGCAGTACTTC. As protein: CAISGGQGLYEQYF.

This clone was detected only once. CDR3 loop: CASSNGRGSANEQFF. In DNA form, the CDR3 reads TGCGCCAGCAGCAACGGCCGAGGGTCAGCAAATGAGCAGTTCTTC. This sequence joins TRBV5-1 and TRBJ2-1; D may be TRBD2 (5 bases). The CDR3 covers 15 residues. CDR1 and CDR2 from the germline V gene are SGHRS and YFSETQ. V gave up 4 bases and J gave up 7 bases, with 18 bases separating them.

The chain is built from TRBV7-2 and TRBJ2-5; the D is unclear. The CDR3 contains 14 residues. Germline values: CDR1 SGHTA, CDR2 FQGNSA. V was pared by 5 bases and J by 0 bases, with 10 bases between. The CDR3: CASSPRTNQETQYF. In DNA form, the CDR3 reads TGTGCCAGCAGCCCTCGGACCAACCAAGAGACCCAGTACTTC.

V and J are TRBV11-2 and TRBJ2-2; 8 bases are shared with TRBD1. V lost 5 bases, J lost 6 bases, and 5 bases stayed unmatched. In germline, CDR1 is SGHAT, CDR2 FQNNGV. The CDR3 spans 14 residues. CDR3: CASSPRTGPGELFF. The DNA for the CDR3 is TGTGCCAGCAGCCCGCGGACAGGGCCCGGGGAGCTGTTTTTT.

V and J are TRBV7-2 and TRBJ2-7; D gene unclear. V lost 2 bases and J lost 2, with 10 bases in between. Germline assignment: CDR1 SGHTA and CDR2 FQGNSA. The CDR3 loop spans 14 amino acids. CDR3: CASSLSSVTYEQYF. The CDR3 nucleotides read TGTGCCAGCAGCTTATCCAGCGTTACCTACGAGCAGTACTTC.

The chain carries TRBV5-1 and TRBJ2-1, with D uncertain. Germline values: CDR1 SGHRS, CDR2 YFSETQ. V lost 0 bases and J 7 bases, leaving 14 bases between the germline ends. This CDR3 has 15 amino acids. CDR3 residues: CASSLVLASGNEQFF. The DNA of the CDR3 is TGCGCCAGCAGCTTGGTATTAGCTAGTGGGAATGAGCAGTTCTTC.

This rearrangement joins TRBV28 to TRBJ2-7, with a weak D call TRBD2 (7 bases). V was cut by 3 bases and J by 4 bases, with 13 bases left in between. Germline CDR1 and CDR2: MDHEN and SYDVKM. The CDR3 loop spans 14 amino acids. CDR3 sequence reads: CASSFPGRGYEQYF. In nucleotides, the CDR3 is TGTGCCAGCAGTTTTCCGGGGAGGGGGTACGAGCAGTACTTC.

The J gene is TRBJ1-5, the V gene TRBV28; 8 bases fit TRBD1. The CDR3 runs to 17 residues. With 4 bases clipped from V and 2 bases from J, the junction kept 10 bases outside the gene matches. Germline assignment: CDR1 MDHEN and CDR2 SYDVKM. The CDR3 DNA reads TGTGCCAGCAGTTCCGGACAGGGAAGGTTTCGCAATCAGCCCCAGCATTTT. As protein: CASSSGQGRFRNQPQHF.

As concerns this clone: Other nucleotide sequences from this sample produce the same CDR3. This CDR3 reads CASSRDRGDEQYF. In nucleotides, the CDR3 is TGTGCCAGCAGCCGGGACAGGGGCGACGAGCAGTACTTC. The V gene is TRBV6-4, the J gene TRBJ2-7; 10 bases agree with TRBD1. Germline CDR1 reads MRHNA; CDR2 reads SNTAGT. The ends lost 6 bases at V and 5 bases at J; junction bases unmatched: 4. This CDR3 spans 13 amino acids.

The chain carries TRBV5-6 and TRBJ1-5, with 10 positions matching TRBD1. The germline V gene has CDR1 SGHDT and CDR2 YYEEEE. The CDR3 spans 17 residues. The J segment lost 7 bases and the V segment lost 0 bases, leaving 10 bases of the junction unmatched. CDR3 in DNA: TGTGCCAGCAGCTTGGCGACAGGGGGCCGAGACAGACAGCCCCAGCATTTT. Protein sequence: CASSLATGGRDRQPQHF.

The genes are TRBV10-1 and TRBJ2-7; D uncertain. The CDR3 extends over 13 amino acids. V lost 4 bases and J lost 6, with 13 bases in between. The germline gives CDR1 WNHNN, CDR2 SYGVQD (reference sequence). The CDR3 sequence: CASSASLWGEQYF. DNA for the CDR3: TGCGCCAGCAGTGCCAGTCTTTGGGGCGAGCAGTACTTC.

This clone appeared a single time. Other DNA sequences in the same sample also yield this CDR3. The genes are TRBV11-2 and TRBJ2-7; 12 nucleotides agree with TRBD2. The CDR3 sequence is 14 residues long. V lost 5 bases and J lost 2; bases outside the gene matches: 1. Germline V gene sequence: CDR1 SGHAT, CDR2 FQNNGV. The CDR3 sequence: CASSLAGGPYEQYF. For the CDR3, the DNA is TGTGCCAGCAGCCTAGCGGGAGGGCCCTACGAGCAGTACTTC.

For the CDR3, the DNA is TGTGCCAGCTCACCGGCCCAGACCAACACTGAAGCTTTCTTT. This gives the protein CASSPAQTNTEAFF. The chain joins TRBV18 to TRBJ1-1; D call uncertain. The length of the CDR3 is 14 residues. Trimming took off 3 bases at V and 2 bases at J, with 10 bases between the two ends. Germline V gene data show CDR1 as KGHSH and CDR2 as LQKENI.

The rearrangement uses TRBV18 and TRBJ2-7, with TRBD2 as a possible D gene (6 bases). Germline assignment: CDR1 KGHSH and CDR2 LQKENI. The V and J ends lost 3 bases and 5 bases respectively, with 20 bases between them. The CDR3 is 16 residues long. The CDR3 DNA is TGTGCCAGCTCACCTACGCATGCGGGGTCGACCCACGAGCAGTACTTC. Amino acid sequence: CASSPTHAGSTHEQYF.

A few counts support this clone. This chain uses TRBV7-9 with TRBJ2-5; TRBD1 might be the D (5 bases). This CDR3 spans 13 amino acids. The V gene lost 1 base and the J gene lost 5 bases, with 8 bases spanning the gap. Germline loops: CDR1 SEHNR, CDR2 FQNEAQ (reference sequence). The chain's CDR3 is CASSLVGAETQYF. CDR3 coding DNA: TGTGCCAGCAGCTTAGTTGGGGCCGAGACCCAGTACTTC.

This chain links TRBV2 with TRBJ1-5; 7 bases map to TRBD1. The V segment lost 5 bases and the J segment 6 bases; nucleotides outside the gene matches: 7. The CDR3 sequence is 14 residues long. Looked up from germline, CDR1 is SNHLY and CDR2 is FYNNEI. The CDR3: CASSQGGASQPQHF. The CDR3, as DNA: TGTGCCAGCAGTCAGGGGGGGGCAAGTCAGCCCCAGCATTTT.

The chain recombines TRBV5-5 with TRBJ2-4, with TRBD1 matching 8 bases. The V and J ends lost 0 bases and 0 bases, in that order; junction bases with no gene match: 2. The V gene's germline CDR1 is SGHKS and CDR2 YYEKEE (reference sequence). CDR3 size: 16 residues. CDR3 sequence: CASSLGQGLAKNIQYF. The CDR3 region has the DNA TGTGCCAGCAGCTTGGGACAGGGGTTAGCCAAAAACATTCAGTACTTC. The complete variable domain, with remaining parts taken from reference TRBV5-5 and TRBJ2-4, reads DAGVTQSPTHLIKTRGQQVTLRCSPISGHKSVSWYQQVLGQGPQFIFQYYEKEERGRGNFPDRFSARQFPNYSSELNVNALLLGDSALYLCASSLGQGLAKNIQYFGAGTRLSVL.

This CDR3 is CASSLIRGNTGELFF. CDR3 DNA: TGTGCCAGCAGCTTAATCCGGGGGAACACCGGGGAGCTGTTTTTT. The gene calls are TRBV7-6 and TRBJ2-2; the D gene is possibly TRBD2 (5 bases). Germline CDR1 and CDR2: SGHVS and FNYEAQ. The germline V and J ends were trimmed by 2 bases and 1 base, with 8 bases remaining between them. The CDR3 covers 15 residues.

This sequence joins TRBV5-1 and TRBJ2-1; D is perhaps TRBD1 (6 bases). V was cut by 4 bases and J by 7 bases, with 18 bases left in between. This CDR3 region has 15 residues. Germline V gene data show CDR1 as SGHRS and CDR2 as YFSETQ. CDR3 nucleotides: TGCGCCAGCAGCCCGGACAGTCCCCGGTGGAATGAGCAGTTCTTC. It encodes CASSPDSPRWNEQFF. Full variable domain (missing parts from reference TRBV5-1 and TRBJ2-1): KAGVTQTPRYLIKTRGQQVTLSCSPISGHRSVSWYQQTPGQGLQFLFEYFSETQRNKGNFPGRFSGRQFSNSRSEMNVSTLELGDSALYLCASSPDSPRWNEQFFGPGTRLTVL.

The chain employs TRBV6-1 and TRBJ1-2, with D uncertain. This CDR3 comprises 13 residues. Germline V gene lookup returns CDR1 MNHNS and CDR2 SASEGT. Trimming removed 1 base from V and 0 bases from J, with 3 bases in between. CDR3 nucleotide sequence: TGTGCCAGCAGTGAAGAGGCTAACTATGGCTACACCTTC. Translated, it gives CASSEEANYGYTF.

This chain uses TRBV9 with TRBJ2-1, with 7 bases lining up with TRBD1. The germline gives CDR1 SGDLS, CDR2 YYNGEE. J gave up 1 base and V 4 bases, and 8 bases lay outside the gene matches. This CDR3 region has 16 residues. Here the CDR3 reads CASSPRGDRSYNEQFF. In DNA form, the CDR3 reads TGTGCCAGCAGCCCGAGAGGGGACAGATCCTACAATGAGCAGTTCTTC.